Below are 7 T cell receptor beta chains sequenced from a single sample in a study of PD-L1 blockade in urothelial cancer. Sequenced by immunoSEQ multiplex PCR; TCRdb stores in-frame clones only, minus some. The repertoire holds 38,000 or so clones, with about 86% as singletons. The sequenced sample was PBMCs, obtained around atezolizumab (anti-PD-L1) treatment. These receptors were collected from a man aged 55-75 years with urothelial cancer.

DNA for the CDR3: TGTGCCAGCAGTACTCAGACAGGGGGAGGTGAAAAACTGTTTTTT. Translating gives CASSTQTGGGEKLFF. The rearrangement uses TRBV28 and TRBJ1-4; 9 bases are shared with TRBD1. The CDR3 contains 15 residues. Germline CDR1 and CDR2: MDHEN and SYDVKM. Trimming took 5 bases from V and 7 from J; bases not matched to a gene: 8.

This chain joins TRBV29-1 and TRBJ1-1; D remains ambiguous. CDR3 length equals 12 residues. V gave up 4 bases and J gave up 0 bases, with 6 bases separating them. Germline V gives CDR1 SQVTM, CDR2 ANQGSEA. CDR3 DNA sequence: TGCAGCGTTGGACTGGTGAACACTGAAGCTTTCTTT. Protein sequence: CSVGLVNTEAFF.

The chain has TRBV2 and TRBJ2-7; D is uncertain. V lost 2 bases and J lost 0, with 5 bases in between. This CDR3 is built from 13 residues. Germline CDR1 and CDR2: SNHLY and FYNNEI. CDR3 coding DNA: TGTGCCAGCAGTGAACCTTTCTCCTACGAGCAGTACTTC. Translation gives CASSEPFSYEQYF.

The gene calls are TRBV29-1 and TRBJ2-3; TRBD2 aligns across 11 bases. V lost 3 bases, J lost 2 bases, and 4 bases stayed unmatched. This CDR3 spans 15 amino acids. From germline, CDR1 is SQVTM and CDR2 ANQGSEA. The CDR3 reads CSVEVAGGPTDTQYF. CDR3 nucleotides: TGCAGCGTTGAGGTAGCGGGAGGGCCCACAGATACGCAGTATTTT.

This rearrangement joins TRBV29-1 to TRBJ2-2, with no clear D. Germline V gene data show CDR1 as SQVTM and CDR2 as ANQGSEA. This CDR3 has 13 residues. Trimming cost V 3 bases and J 2 bases, with 7 bases left between them. The CDR3 region is CSVDSANTGELFF. The CDR3 nucleotides read TGCAGCGTTGACAGCGCAAACACCGGGGAGCTGTTTTTT.

The chain recombines TRBV30 with TRBJ2-7, with 9 bases lining up with TRBD2. CDR3 length: 12 amino acids. In germline, CDR1 is GTSNPN, CDR2 SVGIG (reference sequence). V lost 5 bases and J lost 2; bases outside the gene matches: 1. The CDR3 nucleotides read TGTGCCTGGGCTAGCGGGACCTACGAGCAGTACTTC. It is translated as CAWASGTYEQYF. The full variable domain, rest sourced from reference TRBV30 and TRBJ2-7, is SQTIHQWPATLVQPVGSPLSLECTVEGTSNPNLYWYRQAAGRGLQLLFYSVGIGQISSEVPQNLSASRPQDRQFILSSKKLLLSDSGFYLCAWASGTYEQYFGPGTRLTVT.

The rearrangement joins TRBV7-6 to TRBJ1-5; possibly TRBD1 for D (5 bases). Germline V CDR1 and CDR2: SGHVS, FNYEAQ. The V and J ends lost 3 bases and 5 bases respectively, with 8 bases between them. The CDR3 is 13 residues long. CDR3 sequence: CASSLAGDQPQHF. CDR3 DNA sequence: TGTGCCAGCAGCTTGGCGGGGGATCAGCCCCAGCATTTT.